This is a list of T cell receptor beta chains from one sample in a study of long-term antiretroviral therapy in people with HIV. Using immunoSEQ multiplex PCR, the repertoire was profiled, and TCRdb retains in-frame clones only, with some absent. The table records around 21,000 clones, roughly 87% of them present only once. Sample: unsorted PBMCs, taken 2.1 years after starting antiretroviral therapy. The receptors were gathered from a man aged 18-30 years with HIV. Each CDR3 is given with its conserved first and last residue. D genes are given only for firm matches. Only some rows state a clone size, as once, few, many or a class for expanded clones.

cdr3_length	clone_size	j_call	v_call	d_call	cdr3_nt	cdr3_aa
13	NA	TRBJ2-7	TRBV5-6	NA	TGTGCCAGCAGCTTTCAGGCTACCTACGAGCAGTACTTC	CASSFQATYEQYF
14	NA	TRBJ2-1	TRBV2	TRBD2	TGTGCCAGCAGTGCCAGGGCGGGGGGGCCGGAGCAGTTCTTC	CASSARAGGPEQFF
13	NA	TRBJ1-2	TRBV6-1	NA	TGTGCCAGCAGTGTAGGACCGCGCTATGGCTACACCTTC	CASSVGPRYGYTF
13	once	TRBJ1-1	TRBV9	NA	TGTGCCAGCAGCGTAGGTACCCACACTGAAGCTTTCTTT	CASSVGTHTEAFF
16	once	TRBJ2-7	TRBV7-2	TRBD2	TGTGCCAGCAGTTCCGGGACTAGCGGGAGGAGGTACGAGCAGTACTTC	CASSSGTSGRRYEQYF
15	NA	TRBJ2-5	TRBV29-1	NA	TGCAGCGTTGAAGGGCTCCGGACAGCGCAAGAGACCCAGTACTTC	CSVEGLRTAQETQYF
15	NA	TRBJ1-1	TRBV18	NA	TGTGCCAGCTCAGCCACTCTGGGGGGGAGCACTGAAGCTTTCTTT	CASSATLGGSTEAFF
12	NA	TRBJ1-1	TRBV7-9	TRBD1	TGTGCCAGCAGCTATGGGACAGCAGAAGCTTTCTTT	CASSYGTAEAFF
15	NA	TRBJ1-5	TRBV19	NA	TGTGCCAGTAGTATATCGGACCATTTAGGACAGCCCCAGCATTTT	CASSISDHLGQPQHF
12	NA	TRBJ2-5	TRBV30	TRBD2	TGTGCCTGGAGCGGCGGGAGAGAGACCCAGTACTTC	CAWSGGRETQYF
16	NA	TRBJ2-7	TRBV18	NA	TGTGCCAGCTCACCATCACTATCGGACTGGACCTACGAGCAGTACTTC	CASSPSLSDWTYEQYF
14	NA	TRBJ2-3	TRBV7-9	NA	TGTGCCAGCGCACTGAGGGTCCCCTCGGATACGCAGTATTTT	CASALRVPSDTQYF
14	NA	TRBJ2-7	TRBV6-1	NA	TGTGCCAGCAGTGAATCGCGAGACACCTACGAGCAGTACTTC	CASSESRDTYEQYF
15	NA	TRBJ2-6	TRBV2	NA	TGTGCCAGCAGAACTTGGGCCGGCGGGGCCAACGTCCTGACTTTC	CASRTWAGGANVLTF
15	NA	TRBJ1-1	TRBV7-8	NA	TGTGCCAGCAGCTCGCGCGGGGCGTTGAACACTGAAGCTTTCTTT	CASSSRGALNTEAFF
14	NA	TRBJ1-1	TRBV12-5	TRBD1	TGTGCTAGTGGGGGACAGGGGGCGCCCACTGAAGCTTTCTTT	CASGGQGAPTEAFF
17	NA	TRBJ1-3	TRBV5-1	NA	TGCGCCAGCAGCTTGCCGGGGTCAGAGGGTCTTGGAAACACCATATATTTT	CASSLPGSEGLGNTIYF
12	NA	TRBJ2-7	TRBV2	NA	TGTGCCAGCAGTGACAGCTCCTACGAGCAGTACTTC	CASSDSSYEQYF
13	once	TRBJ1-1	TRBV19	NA	TGTGCCAGTAGTATGATTGGGAACACTGAAGCTTTCTTT	CASSMIGNTEAFF